This entry lists 4 T cell receptor beta chains sequenced from one sample in a study of blood T cell repertoires in COVID-19. The protocol was immunoSEQ multiplex PCR, while the TCRdb copy is restricted to in-frame clones and leaves out a portion. The repertoire holds some 290,000 clones, nearly 90% seen once, with about 9.4% in the top ten. The sample consisted of PBMCs or T cells enriched from blood (not recorded which). These receptors all come from a woman in her 30s who had recovered from COVID-19.

J is TRBJ2-1 and V is TRBV5-1; no clear D. The V and J ends lost 4 bases and 4 bases respectively, with 9 bases between them. Looked up from germline, CDR1 is SGHRS and CDR2 is YFSETQ. This CDR3 has 13 amino acids. The CDR3 reads CASSREEYNEQFF. CDR3 DNA: TGCGCCAGCAGCCGTGAGGAGTACAATGAGCAGTTCTTC.

This rearrangement joins TRBV11-2 to TRBJ2-2; 7 bases match TRBD2. With V trimmed by 5 bases and J by 2 bases, 8 bases remained unmatched. Germline V gene data show CDR1 as SGHAT and CDR2 as FQNNGV. This CDR3 comprises 16 residues. CDR3: CASSRRGVRNTGELFF. Written as DNA, the CDR3 is TGTGCCAGCAGCCGCCGGGGGGTTCGCAACACCGGGGAGCTGTTTTTT.

The CDR3 loop reads CASSENRGLYYGYTF. The CDR3 bases are TGTGCCAGCAGTGAGAACAGGGGGCTTTACTATGGCTACACCTTC. This chain links TRBV6-1 with TRBJ1-2; TRBD1 aligns across 9 bases. The CDR3 loop spans 15 amino acids. Germline CDR1 and CDR2: MNHNS and SASEGT. J lost 3 bases, V lost 3 bases, and 5 bases had no gene match.

This sequence joins TRBV2 and TRBJ2-7; unclear D gene. The CDR3 extends over 12 amino acids. With 6 bases removed from V and 1 base from J, the gap between germline ends came to 7 bases. Germline assignment: CDR1 SNHLY and CDR2 FYNNEI. The CDR3 sequence is CASRYASYEQYF. The CDR3 nucleotides are TGTGCCAGCAGGTACGCGTCCTACGAGCAGTACTTC.